This T cell receptor beta chain was sequenced for a study of blood T cell repertoires in COVID-19. Across the study: Acute and convalescent COVID-19 samples came from the United States, Italy and Spain. PBMCs, B-cell-depleted T cells, or T cells provided the cDNA or gDNA that made up the material.

The CDR3 is made up of 13 amino acids. Germline V lookup: CDR1 SNHLY, CDR2 FYNNEI. The V end lost 4 bases, the J end lost 6 bases, and 11 bases lay between the germline ends. Authors' analysis steps: How many nucleated cells were present was estimated from reference gene primer amplification. Sequencing used immunoSEQ multiplex PCR; TCRdb keeps in-frame clones, though not all of them. The D gene and trimming were derived from the DNA, and the V and J assignments and clone size from that table. The repertoire holds about 6,800 clones, with approximately 91% as singletons. This rearrangement joins TRBV2 to TRBJ2-3; no clear D. The clonotype was recovered from a human donor in a cohort sampled during active COVID-19. Sequenced sample: peripheral blood. This CDR3 reads CASSVTLSDTQYF. The CDR3 DNA sequence: TGTGCCAGCAGTGTAACCCTGAGTGATACGCAGTATTTT.